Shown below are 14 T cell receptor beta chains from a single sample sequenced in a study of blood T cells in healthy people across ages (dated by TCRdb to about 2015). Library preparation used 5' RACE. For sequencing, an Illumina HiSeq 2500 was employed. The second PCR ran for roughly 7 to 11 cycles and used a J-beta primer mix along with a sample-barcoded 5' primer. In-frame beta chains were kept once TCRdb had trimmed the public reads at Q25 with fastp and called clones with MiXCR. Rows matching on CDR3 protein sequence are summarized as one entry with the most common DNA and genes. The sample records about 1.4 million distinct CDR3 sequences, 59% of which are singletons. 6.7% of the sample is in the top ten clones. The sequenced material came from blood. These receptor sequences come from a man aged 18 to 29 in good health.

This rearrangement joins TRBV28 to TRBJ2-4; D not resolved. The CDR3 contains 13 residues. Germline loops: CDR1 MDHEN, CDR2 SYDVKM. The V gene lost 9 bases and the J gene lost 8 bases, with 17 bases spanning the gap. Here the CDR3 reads CASMDPTRDIQYF. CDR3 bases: TGTGCCAGTATGGACCCAACAAGAGACATTCAGTACTTC. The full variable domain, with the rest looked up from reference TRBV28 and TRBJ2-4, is DVKVTQSSRYLVKRTGEKVFLECVQDMDHENMFWYRQDPGLGLRLIYFSYDVKMKEKGDIPEGYSVSREKKERFSLILESASTNQTSMYLCASMDPTRDIQYFGAGTRLSVL.

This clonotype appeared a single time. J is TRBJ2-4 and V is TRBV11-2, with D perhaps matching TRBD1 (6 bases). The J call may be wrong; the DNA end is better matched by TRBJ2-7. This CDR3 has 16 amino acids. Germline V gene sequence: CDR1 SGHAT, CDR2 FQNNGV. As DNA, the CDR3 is TGTGCCAGCAGCTTAGCGGACAGCAGGAGCCCCTACGAGCAGTACTTC. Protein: CASSLADSRSPYEQYF.

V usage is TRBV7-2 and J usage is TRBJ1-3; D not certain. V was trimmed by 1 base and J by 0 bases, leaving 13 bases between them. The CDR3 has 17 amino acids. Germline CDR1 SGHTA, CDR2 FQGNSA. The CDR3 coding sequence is TGTGCCAGCAGCTTAGTTGGCGCTCCGAGCTCTGGAAACACCATATATTTT. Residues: CASSLVGAPSSGNTIYF. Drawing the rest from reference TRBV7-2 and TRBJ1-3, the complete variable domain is GAGVSQSPSNKVTEKGKDVELRCDPISGHTALYWYRQSLGQGLEFLIYFQGNSAPDKSGLPSDRFSAERTGGSVSTLTIQRTQQEDSAVYLCASSLVGAPSSGNTIYFGEGSWLTVV.

The CDR3 reads CSAPGTVSYNEQYF. The CDR3 DNA is TGCAGCGCCCCCGGGACGGTCTCCTACAATGAGCAGTACTTC. The rearrangement links TRBV29-1 to TRBJ2-1; D could derive from TRBD1 or TRBD2 (5 bases each). The DNA end is a closer match to TRBJ2-7, so the J assignment may be wrong. Per the germline V gene, CDR1 is SQVTM and CDR2 is ANQGSEA. The CDR3 covers 14 residues.

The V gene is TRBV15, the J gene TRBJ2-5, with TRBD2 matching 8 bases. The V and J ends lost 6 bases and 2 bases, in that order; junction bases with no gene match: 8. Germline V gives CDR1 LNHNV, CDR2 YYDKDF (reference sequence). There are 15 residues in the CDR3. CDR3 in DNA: TGTGCCACCAGTCCCAGCGGGAGTGGACAAGAGACCCAGTACTTC. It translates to CATSPSGSGQETQYF.

CDR3 in DNA: TGTGCCAGCAGCTCCCCCAGGGAAGGTACGCAGTATTTT. It yields the protein CASSSPREGTQYF. The gene calls are TRBV7-9 and TRBJ2-3; possibly TRBD1 for D (5 bases). V lost 4 bases to trimming and J lost 8 bases, with 13 bases between them. CDR3 length equals 13 residues. The germline gives CDR1 SEHNR, CDR2 FQNEAQ (reference sequence). Drawing the rest from reference TRBV7-9 and TRBJ2-3, the complete variable domain is DTGVSQNPRHKITKRGQNVTFRCDPISEHNRLYWYRQTLGQGPEFLTYFQNEAQLEKSRLLSDRFSAERPKGSFSTLEIQRTEQGDSAMYLCASSSPREGTQYFGPGTRLTVL.

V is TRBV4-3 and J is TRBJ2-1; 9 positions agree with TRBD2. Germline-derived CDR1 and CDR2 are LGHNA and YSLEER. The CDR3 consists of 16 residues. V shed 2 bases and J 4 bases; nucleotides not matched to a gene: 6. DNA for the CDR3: TGCGCCAGCAGCCAAACCTTAGCGGGAGTTTACAATGAGCAGTTCTTC. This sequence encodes CASSQTLAGVYNEQFF.

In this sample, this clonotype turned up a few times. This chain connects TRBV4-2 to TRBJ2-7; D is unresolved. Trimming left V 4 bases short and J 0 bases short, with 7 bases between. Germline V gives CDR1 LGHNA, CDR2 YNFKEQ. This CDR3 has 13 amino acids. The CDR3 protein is CASSPVPSYEQYF. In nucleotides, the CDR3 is TGTGCCAGCAGCCCTGTACCCTCCTACGAGCAGTACTTC.

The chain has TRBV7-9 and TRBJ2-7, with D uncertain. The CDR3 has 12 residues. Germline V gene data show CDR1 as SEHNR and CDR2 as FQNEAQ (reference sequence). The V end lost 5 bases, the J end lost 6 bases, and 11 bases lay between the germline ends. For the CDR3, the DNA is TGTGCCAGCAGCGCCTCGGGCTTCGAGCAGTACTTC. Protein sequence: CASSASGFEQYF.

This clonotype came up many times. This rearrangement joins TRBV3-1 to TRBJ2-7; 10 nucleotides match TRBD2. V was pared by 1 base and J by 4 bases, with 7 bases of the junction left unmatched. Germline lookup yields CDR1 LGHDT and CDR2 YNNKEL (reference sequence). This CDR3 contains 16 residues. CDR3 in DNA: TGTGCCAGCAGCCAAGGCCCCTCTAGCGGGAGATACGAGCAGTACTTC. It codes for CASSQGPSSGRYEQYF.

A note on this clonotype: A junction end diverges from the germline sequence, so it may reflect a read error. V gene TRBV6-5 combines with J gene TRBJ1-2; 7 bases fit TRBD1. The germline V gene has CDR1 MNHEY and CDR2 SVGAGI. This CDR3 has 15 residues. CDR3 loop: CAGSYLTGSYYGYTF. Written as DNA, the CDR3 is TGTGCCGGCAGTTACTTGACAGGGAGCTACTATGGCTACACCTTC.

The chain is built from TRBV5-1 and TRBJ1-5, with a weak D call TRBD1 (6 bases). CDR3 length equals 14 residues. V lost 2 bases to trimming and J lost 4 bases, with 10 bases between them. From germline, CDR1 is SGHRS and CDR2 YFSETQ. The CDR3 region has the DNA TGCGCCAGCAGCTTAACAGGGAAGAATCAGCCCCAGCATTTT. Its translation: CASSLTGKNQPQHF. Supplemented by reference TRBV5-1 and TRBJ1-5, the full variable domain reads KAGVTQTPRYLIKTRGQQVTLSCSPISGHRSVSWYQQTPGQGLQFLFEYFSETQRNKGNFPGRFSGRQFSNSRSEMNVSTLELGDSALYLCASSLTGKNQPQHFGDGTRLSIL.

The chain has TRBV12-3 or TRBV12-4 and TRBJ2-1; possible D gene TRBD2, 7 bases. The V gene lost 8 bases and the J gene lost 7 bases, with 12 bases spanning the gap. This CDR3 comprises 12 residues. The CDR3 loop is CASGRDKNEQFF. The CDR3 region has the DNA TGTGCCAGCGGGAGGGACAAAAATGAGCAGTTCTTC.

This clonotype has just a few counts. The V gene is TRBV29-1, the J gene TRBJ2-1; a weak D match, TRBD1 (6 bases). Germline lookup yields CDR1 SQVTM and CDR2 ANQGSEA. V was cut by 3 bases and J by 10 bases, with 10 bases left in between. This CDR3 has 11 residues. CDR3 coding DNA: TGCAGCGTTGATTCCGGGACAGAGCAGTTCTTC. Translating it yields CSVDSGTEQFF.